Listed below are T cell receptor beta chains from one sample, sequenced in a study of blood T cell repertoires in COVID-19. Method: immunoSEQ multiplex PCR; TCRdb's copy keeps in-frame clones and lacks some. The table shows about 290,000 clones, with about 82% occurring only once. The sample consisted of peripheral blood. The receptors come from a woman aged 45-60 years with active or convalescent COVID-19. CDR3s include the opening cysteine and the closing phenylalanine or tryptophan. D genes are given only for firm matches.

cdr3_aa: CASSQALAGYNEQFF
d_call: TRBD2
v_call: TRBV4-1

cdr3_aa: CASSRGQVNTEAFF
d_call: TRBD1
v_call: TRBV5-5

cdr3_aa: CASSRTGAEAFF
d_call: -
v_call: TRBV7-8

cdr3_aa: CASSPTVYNEQFF
d_call: -
v_call: TRBV11-2

cdr3_aa: CAISEYLIQGVGLDTQYF
d_call: TRBD1
v_call: TRBV10-3

cdr3_aa: CASSLERVGTDTQYF
d_call: -
v_call: TRBV5-4

cdr3_aa: CASSLYGGVTDTQYF
d_call: TRBD2
v_call: TRBV28

cdr3_aa: CASSVLRNTEAFF
d_call: -
v_call: TRBV9

cdr3_aa: CASSLEAGEPYGYTF
d_call: -
v_call: TRBV5-1

cdr3_aa: CASPHSGPPYEQYF
d_call: -
v_call: TRBV12-2

cdr3_aa: CASSSGNTQTEAFF
d_call: -
v_call: TRBV5-1

cdr3_aa: CASSPWTGQGHQPQHF
d_call: TRBD1
v_call: TRBV28

cdr3_aa: CASSLTRDGNTIYF
d_call: -
v_call: TRBV28

cdr3_aa: CAISAYRDDYGYTF
d_call: -
v_call: TRBV10-3

cdr3_aa: CASSLLLQFRGTNYGYTF
d_call: TRBD1
v_call: TRBV11-2

cdr3_aa: CASSDSLAKNIQYF
d_call: -
v_call: TRBV27

cdr3_aa: CASSLRLALNEQFF
d_call: TRBD2
v_call: TRBV7-9

cdr3_aa: CASSLTGTSANNEQFF
d_call: TRBD2
v_call: TRBV6-5

cdr3_aa: CASSLEGSSEQYF
d_call: -
v_call: TRBV7-3

cdr3_aa: CASSLGQHYEQYF
d_call: -
v_call: TRBV7-2

cdr3_aa: CASSRKGARANEKLFF
d_call: TRBD1
v_call: TRBV18

cdr3_aa: CASSSTRLSPGQGTYEQYF
d_call: TRBD1
v_call: TRBV4-1

cdr3_aa: CASSSPWADNQETQYF
d_call: -
v_call: TRBV28

cdr3_aa: CASSLGELDSYEQYF
d_call: -
v_call: TRBV7-9

cdr3_aa: CASSSGGTYSGNTIYF
d_call: -
v_call: TRBV7-9

cdr3_aa: CASSLGRTGYEQYF
d_call: -
v_call: TRBV7-8

cdr3_aa: CASSYSGAAAGWGTEAFF
d_call: -
v_call: TRBV6-2/TRBV6-3